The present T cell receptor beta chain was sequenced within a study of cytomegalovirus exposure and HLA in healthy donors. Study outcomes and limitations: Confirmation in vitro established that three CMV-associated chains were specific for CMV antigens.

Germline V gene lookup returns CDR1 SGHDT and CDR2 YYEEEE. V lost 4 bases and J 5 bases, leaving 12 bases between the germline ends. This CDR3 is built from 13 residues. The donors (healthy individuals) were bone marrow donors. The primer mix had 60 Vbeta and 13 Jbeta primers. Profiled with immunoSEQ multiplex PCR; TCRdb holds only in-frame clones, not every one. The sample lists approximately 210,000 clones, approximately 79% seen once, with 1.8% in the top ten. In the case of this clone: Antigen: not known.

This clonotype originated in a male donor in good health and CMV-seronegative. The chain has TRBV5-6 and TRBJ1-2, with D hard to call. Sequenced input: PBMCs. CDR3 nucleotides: TGTGCCAGCAGCGACGGACTGGCATATGGCTACACCTTC. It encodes CASSDGLAYGYTF.